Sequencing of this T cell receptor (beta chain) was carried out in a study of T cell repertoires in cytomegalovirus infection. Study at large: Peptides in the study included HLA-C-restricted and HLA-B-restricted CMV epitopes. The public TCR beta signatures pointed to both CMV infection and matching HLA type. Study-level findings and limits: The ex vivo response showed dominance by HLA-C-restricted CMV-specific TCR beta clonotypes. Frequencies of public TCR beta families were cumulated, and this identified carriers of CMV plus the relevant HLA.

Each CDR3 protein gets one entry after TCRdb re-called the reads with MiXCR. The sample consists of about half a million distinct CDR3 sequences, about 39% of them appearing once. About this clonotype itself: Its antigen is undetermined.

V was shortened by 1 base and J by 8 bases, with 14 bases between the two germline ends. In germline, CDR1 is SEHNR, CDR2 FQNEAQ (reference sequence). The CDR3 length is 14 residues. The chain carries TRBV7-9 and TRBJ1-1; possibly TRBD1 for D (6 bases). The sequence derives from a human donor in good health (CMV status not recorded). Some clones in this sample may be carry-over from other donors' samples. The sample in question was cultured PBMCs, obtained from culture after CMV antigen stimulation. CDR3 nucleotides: TGTGCCAGCAGCTTAGGGGGGGCAGCACAGGAAGCTTTCTTT. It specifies CASSLGGAAQEAFF.